Below are 18 T cell receptor beta chains sequenced from a single sample in a study of blood T cell repertoires in COVID-19. Some clones are missing from TCRdb's copy, which holds only in-frame ones; the method was immunoSEQ multiplex PCR. The table lists about 180,000 clones, more than 65% of them singletons. The sequencing sample was made of peripheral blood. The receptors come from an elderly woman with active or convalescent COVID-19.

The chain employs TRBV19 and TRBJ1-4; 7 bases are shared with TRBD1. The V gene end was trimmed by 1 base and the J gene end by 4 bases; junction bases not matched to a gene: 3. Germline CDR1 and CDR2: LNHDA and SQIVND (reference sequence). The CDR3 is 15 residues long. CDR3 sequence reads: CASSIGGTDNEKLFF. The CDR3 DNA is TGTGCCAGTAGTATAGGGGGGACAGATAATGAAAAACTGTTTTTT.

The rearrangement joins TRBV28 to TRBJ2-7; D unresolved. Trimming left V 6 bases short and J 2 bases short, with 5 bases between. The CDR3 consists of 11 residues. In germline, CDR1 is MDHEN, CDR2 SYDVKM. The DNA for the CDR3 is TGTGCCAGCAGGGGCCCCTACGAGCAGTACTTC. Amino acids: CASRGPYEQYF. The full variable domain, its missing parts supplied by reference TRBV28 and TRBJ2-7, is DVKVTQSSRYLVKRTGEKVFLECVQDMDHENMFWYRQDPGLGLRLIYFSYDVKMKEKGDIPEGYSVSREKKERFSLILESASTNQTSMYLCASRGPYEQYFGPGTRLTVT.

This rearrangement joins TRBV7-2 to TRBJ1-1, with 7 bases identical to TRBD1. Germline values: CDR1 SGHTA, CDR2 FQGNSA. The CDR3 totals 13 residues. Trimming took 5 bases from V and 10 from J; bases not matched to a gene: 10. CDR3 residues: CASSARQGVGAFF. Here the CDR3 DNA reads TGTGCCAGCAGCGCCCGACAGGGCGTAGGAGCTTTCTTT. Complete variable domain (other parts from reference TRBV7-2 and TRBJ1-1): GAGVSQSPSNKVTEKGKDVELRCDPISGHTALYWYRQSLGQGLEFLIYFQGNSAPDKSGLPSDRFSAERTGGSVSTLTIQRTQQEDSAVYLCASSARQGVGAFFGQGTRLTVV.

V gene TRBV25-1 combines with J gene TRBJ2-1, with D unclear. Trimming removed 3 bases at V and 8 bases at J, with 11 bases between. Germline V lookup: CDR1 MGHDK, CDR2 SYGVNS. CDR3 length equals 13 residues. The CDR3 bases are TGTGCCAGCAGTGACGGAGTGGTAGATGAGCAGTTCTTC. Its translation is CASSDGVVDEQFF.

The rearrangement uses TRBV4-1 and TRBJ2-5; 7 bases match TRBD2. The germline V gene encodes CDR1 MGHRA and CDR2 YSYEKL. The V gene end was trimmed by 1 base and the J gene end by 1 base; junction bases not matched to a gene: 0. The CDR3 length is 14 residues. The CDR3 nucleotides read TGCGCCAGCAGCCAAGGGGGGGGCCAAGAGACCCAGTACTTC. This gives the protein CASSQGGGQETQYF.

This clone was counted a single time. The chain carries TRBV6-6 and TRBJ1-6; D possibly corresponds to TRBD1 (5 bases). The germline V and J ends were trimmed by 7 bases and 7 bases, with 17 bases remaining between them. Germline lookup yields CDR1 MNHNY and CDR2 SVGAGI (reference sequence). The CDR3 extends over 15 amino acids. Written as DNA, the CDR3 is TGTGCCAGCATCCCAAGTGAGACAGCGAATTCACCCCTCCACTTT. Protein sequence: CASIPSETANSPLHF.

This chain joins TRBV29-1 and TRBJ2-5, with 7 positions matching TRBD1. The CDR3 spans 13 residues. Germline assignment: CDR1 SQVTM and CDR2 ANQGSEA. V shed 5 bases and J 1 base; nucleotides not matched to a gene: 4. CDR3 amino acids: CSVLGQLQETQYF. CDR3 DNA sequence: TGCAGCGTTTTGGGACAGCTCCAAGAGACCCAGTACTTC.

The DNA of the CDR3 is TGCGCCAGCAGCTTCCGGGACAGCTCTGGAAACACCATATATTTT. This encodes CASSFRDSSGNTIYF. This chain uses TRBV5-1 with TRBJ1-3; 7 nucleotides agree with TRBD1. CDR3 length: 15 amino acids. The germline V gene encodes CDR1 SGHRS and CDR2 YFSETQ. V shed 2 bases, J shed 0 bases, and the junction held 2 bases outside the gene matches.

The chain couples TRBV7-3 to TRBJ2-2; no clear D. CDR3 length equals 12 residues. Germline-derived CDR1 and CDR2 are SGHTA and FQGTGA. Trimming removed 5 bases at V and 8 bases at J, with 9 bases between. CDR3 sequence reads: CASSPPSGELFF. CDR3 nucleotides: TGTGCCAGCAGCCCCCCTTCGGGGGAGCTGTTTTTT.

J is TRBJ2-3 and V is TRBV15; D is perhaps TRBD1 (6 bases). V was clipped by 8 bases and J by 3 bases, with 12 bases between them. The CDR3 sequence is 13 residues long. The V gene's germline CDR1 is LNHNV and CDR2 YYDKDF (reference sequence). The CDR3 here is CATHRVVTDTQYF. In DNA, the CDR3 is TGTGCCACCCACAGGGTAGTAACAGATACGCAGTATTTT.

Only one count was recorded for this clone. The J gene is TRBJ1-2, the V gene TRBV7-2; D remains unclear. Trimming removed 3 bases at V and 0 bases at J, with 8 bases between. CDR3 length: 14 residues. Germline V gives CDR1 SGHTA, CDR2 FQGNSA. CDR3 amino acids: CASSFSRTNYGYTF. CDR3 DNA sequence: TGTGCCAGCAGCTTTTCGCGTACTAACTATGGCTACACCTTC.

The chain recombines TRBV7-8 with TRBJ2-7; 11 bases match TRBD2. V lost 6 bases, J lost 2 bases, and 15 bases stayed unmatched. There are 18 residues in the CDR3. Germline CDR1 reads SGHVS; CDR2 reads FQNEAQ. The CDR3 reads CASSVMGRGTSGTYEQYF. The CDR3 DNA is TGTGCCAGCAGTGTTATGGGGCGGGGGACTAGCGGCACCTACGAGCAGTACTTC.

In this sample, this clone turned up once. The gene calls are TRBV28 and TRBJ2-3; D may be TRBD2 (5 bases). V shed 8 bases and J shed 6 bases, with 9 bases lying between them. The CDR3 loop spans 11 amino acids. Germline-derived CDR1 and CDR2 are MDHEN and SYDVKM. CDR3 DNA: TGTGCCAGCGGGAGTCGGGATACGCAGTATTTT. Its translation is CASGSRDTQYF.

The chain employs TRBV14 and TRBJ2-7; 12 bases match TRBD2. V dropped 1 base and J dropped 3; count of bases not matched to a gene: 1. Per the germline V gene, CDR1 is SGHDN and CDR2 is FVKESK. The CDR3 is 15 amino acids. The CDR3 coding sequence is TGTGCCAGCAGCCAAGGACTAGCGGGAGTCTACGAGCAGTACTTC. Translation: CASSQGLAGVYEQYF.

The V gene is TRBV6-5, the J gene TRBJ2-7; D is unclear. Trimming took 6 bases from V and 5 from J, leaving 17 bases between them. Germline V lookup: CDR1 MNHEY, CDR2 SVGAGI. The CDR3 sequence is 14 residues long. The CDR3 DNA reads as TGTGCCAGCAGCTGGCTAGGCGGATCTGACGAGCAGTACTTC. Amino acid sequence: CASSWLGGSDEQYF.

CDR3 DNA: TGTGCCAGCAGTTCCTACAGGGGGCGGGAGGAAAAACTGTTTTTT. Translation gives CASSSYRGREEKLFF. This chain links TRBV28 with TRBJ1-4; 9 bases are shared with TRBD1. The V and J ends lost 4 bases and 8 bases, in that order; junction bases with no gene match: 8. The germline V gene encodes CDR1 MDHEN and CDR2 SYDVKM. The CDR3 has 15 amino acids. The complete variable domain, with remaining parts taken from reference TRBV28 and TRBJ1-4, reads DVKVTQSSRYLVKRTGEKVFLECVQDMDHENMFWYRQDPGLGLRLIYFSYDVKMKEKGDIPEGYSVSREKKERFSLILESASTNQTSMYLCASSSYRGREEKLFFGSGTQLSVL.

The chain carries TRBV5-1 and TRBJ2-1, with TRBD2 identical over 8 bases. The CDR3 is 14 residues long. The germline CDR1 and CDR2 sequences are SGHRS and YFSETQ. V shed 5 bases and J 8 bases; nucleotides not matched to a gene: 9. Here the CDR3 DNA reads TGCGCCAGCAGGCCGACTAGCGCCACAGATGAGCAGTTCTTC. Encoded protein: CASRPTSATDEQFF.

V is TRBV10-2 and J is TRBJ2-7; TRBD1 might be the D (5 bases). V was clipped by 9 bases and J by 6 bases, with 15 bases between them. From germline, CDR1 is WSHSY and CDR2 SAAADI. This CDR3 is built from 12 residues. The CDR3 DNA reads TGCGCCAGACGACAGCACCAGTGCGAGCAGTACTTC. Encoded protein: CARRQHQCEQYF.